This T cell receptor beta chain comes out of a study of blood T cell repertoires in COVID-19. Study-wide context: From T cells, B-cell-depleted T cells, or PBMCs came the material, which was cDNA or gDNA.

The protocol was immunoSEQ multiplex PCR, while the TCRdb copy is restricted to in-frame clones and leaves out a portion. Of approximately 70,000 clones in the sample, roughly 90% were seen once. Seattle enrolled patients during active infection and tracked them longitudinally. The origin of this receptor is a man aged 45 to 65 with COVID-19, enrolled during active disease. Source material: peripheral blood.

The CDR3 nucleotides are TGTGCCAGCAACCTTAGGACAGGGGGAGATACGCAGTATTTT. Encoded protein: CASNLRTGGDTQYF. The rearrangement uses TRBV27 and TRBJ2-3; 10 nucleotides agree with TRBD1. Trimming removed 7 bases from V and 5 bases from J; junction bases left unmatched: 6. CDR1 MNHEY and CDR2 SMNVEV come from the germline V gene (reference sequence). The CDR3 extends over 14 amino acids.